The 15 T cell receptor beta chains below all came from one sample that was sequenced in a study of blood T cell repertoires in COVID-19. Method: immunoSEQ multiplex PCR; TCRdb's copy keeps in-frame clones and lacks some. The sample yields around 72,000 clones, around 86% seen once. The source material was peripheral blood. The receptors shown here come from a man over 45 with active COVID-19.

V gene TRBV18 combines with J gene TRBJ2-1, with D perhaps TRBD1 (5 bases). CDR3 length equals 15 residues. CDR1 is KGHSH and CDR2 is LQKENI in the germline V gene. Trimming took 2 bases from V and 1 from J, leaving 9 bases between them. CDR3: CASSPEQASYNEQFF. DNA for the CDR3: TGTGCCAGCTCACCAGAACAGGCATCCTACAATGAGCAGTTCTTC.

The rearrangement links TRBV3-1 (or the pseudogene TRBV3-2) to TRBJ2-7; D unclear. This CDR3 region has 12 residues. The germline CDR1 and CDR2 sequences are LGHDT and YNNKEL (reference sequence). The V gene lost 1 base and the J gene lost 6 bases, with 7 bases spanning the gap. CDR3 protein: CASSQVIGEQYF. The CDR3, as DNA: TGTGCCAGCAGCCAAGTTATCGGCGAGCAGTACTTC.

The V gene is TRBV6-2 or TRBV6-3, the J gene TRBJ1-2, with TRBD1 matching 7 bases. V gave up 4 bases and J gave up 4 bases; unmatched junction bases: 3. The CDR3 is 13 residues long. Germline CDR1 MNHEY, CDR2 SVGEGT. The CDR3 DNA reads as TGTGCCAGCAGTTTGGGACAGCTCTATGGCTACACCTTC. The encoded protein is CASSLGQLYGYTF.

The rearrangement links TRBV28 to TRBJ1-1; D is uncertain. Germline values: CDR1 MDHEN, CDR2 SYDVKM. There are 11 residues in the CDR3. The V end lost 6 bases, the J end lost 6 bases, and 8 bases lay between the germline ends. The DNA of the CDR3 is TGTGCCAGCAGCCGGAGGGCTGAAGCTTTCTTT. It encodes CASSRRAEAFF.

This chain connects TRBV9 to TRBJ1-4, with TRBD1 matching over 8 bases. Germline CDR1 is SGDLS and CDR2 is YYNGEE. V dropped 3 bases and J dropped 0; count of bases not matched to a gene: 7. The CDR3 has 17 residues. Here the CDR3 reads CASSEGTGHATNEKLFF. The CDR3 bases are TGTGCCAGCAGCGAGGGGACAGGCCATGCAACTAATGAAAAACTGTTTTTT.

The chain couples TRBV7-2 to TRBJ1-1, with TRBD1 as a possible D gene (5 bases). V was shortened by 2 bases and J by 3 bases, with 10 bases between the two germline ends. The germline gives CDR1 SGHTA, CDR2 FQGNSA. The CDR3 length is 14 residues. CDR3 DNA sequence: TGTGCCAGCAGCTTAAGGGGATGGGACACTGAAGCTTTCTTT. Protein product: CASSLRGWDTEAFF.

The CDR3 sequence: CASSWDRGGHNQPQHF. The DNA of the CDR3 is TGTGCCAGCAGCTGGGACAGGGGCGGTCACAATCAGCCCCAGCATTTT. V gene TRBV7-2 combines with J gene TRBJ1-5; 10 nucleotides align to TRBD1. Germline CDR1 reads SGHTA; CDR2 reads FQGNSA. V lost 4 bases to trimming and J lost 3 bases; unmatched junction nucleotides: 6. The length of the CDR3 is 16 residues.

The CDR3 sequence: CASSSSGGHYNEQFF. In DNA form, the CDR3 reads TGTGCCAGCAGCTCTTCGGGGGGCCACTACAATGAGCAGTTCTTC. The chain has TRBV5-5 and TRBJ2-1; D is possibly TRBD2 (7 bases). Germline CDR1 is SGHKS and CDR2 is YYEKEE (reference sequence). Trimming stripped 3 bases from V and 3 bases from J, with 13 bases between. The CDR3 runs to 15 residues.

This clone has only one observation. In DNA form, the CDR3 reads TGTGCCAGTAGTATAGGGGGGGGACCCCCAGAGACCCAGTACTTC. It codes for CASSIGGGPPETQYF. The chain carries TRBV19 and TRBJ2-5; the match to TRBD2 covers 7 bases. The CDR3 length is 15 residues. Germline V gene sequence: CDR1 LNHDA, CDR2 SQIVND (reference sequence). V was clipped by 1 base and J by 4 bases; unmatched bases: 6.

V and J are TRBV5-1 and TRBJ2-3, with TRBD2 matching over 7 bases. The germline V gene encodes CDR1 SGHRS and CDR2 YFSETQ. The CDR3 is made up of 14 amino acids. V shed 5 bases, J shed 4 bases, and the junction held 7 bases outside the gene matches. For the CDR3, the DNA is TGCGCCAGCAGGTTAGCGGGTATCCCAGATACGCAGTATTTT. As protein: CASRLAGIPDTQYF.

This chain joins TRBV6-5 and TRBJ2-5; TRBD1 aligns across 7 bases. The CDR3 has 14 amino acids. Germline values: CDR1 MNHEY, CDR2 SVGAGI. V was pared by 2 bases and J by 4 bases, with 4 bases of the junction left unmatched. The CDR3: CASSYESGGETQYF. As DNA, the CDR3 is TGTGCCAGCAGTTACGAGTCAGGGGGAGAGACCCAGTACTTC.

The rearrangement joins TRBV7-8 to TRBJ2-3; D is perhaps TRBD1 (6 bases). Germline V lookup: CDR1 SGHVS, CDR2 FQNEAQ. The V end lost 5 bases, the J end lost 5 bases, and 17 bases lay between the germline ends. The CDR3 covers 15 residues. The CDR3 loop is CASSPIQGMVDTQYF. CDR3 sequence (DNA): TGTGCCAGCAGCCCGATACAGGGAATGGTAGATACGCAGTATTTT. The whole variable domain, remainder taken from reference TRBV7-8 and TRBJ2-3, is GAGVSQSPRYKVAKRGQDVALRCDPISGHVSLFWYQQALGQGPEFLTYFQNEAQLDKSGLPSDRFFAERPEGSVSTLKIQRTQQEDSAVYLCASSPIQGMVDTQYFGPGTRLTVL.

This chain joins TRBV12-3 or TRBV12-4 and TRBJ2-7; tentative D call: TRBD2 (6 bases). V lost 1 base and J lost 3, with 7 bases in between. CDR3 size: 13 residues. The CDR3: CASSLGEDYEQYF. Here the CDR3 DNA reads TGTGCCAGCAGTTTAGGGGAGGACTACGAGCAGTACTTC.

The V and J genes are TRBV6-5 and TRBJ2-7; 9 bases match TRBD2. This CDR3 comprises 15 residues. Germline trimming cut 1 base from V and 3 bases from J; bases unmatched to any gene: 4. Per the germline V gene, CDR1 is MNHEY and CDR2 is SVGAGI. CDR3 bases: TGTGCCAGCAGTTACTACAGCGGGGGGTACTACGAGCAGTACTTC. Its protein is CASSYYSGGYYEQYF.

This clone has a single count. J is TRBJ1-1 and V is TRBV11-2; a possible D gene is TRBD1 (5 bases). V was trimmed by 1 base and J by 4 bases, leaving 13 bases between them. From germline, CDR1 is SGHAT and CDR2 FQNNGV. CDR3 length: 15 amino acids. CDR3 protein: CASSLGSGTGTEAFF. CDR3 nucleotides: TGTGCCAGCAGCTTAGGTTCAGGGACTGGCACTGAAGCTTTCTTT.